This T cell receptor beta chain was captured in a study of cytomegalovirus exposure and HLA in healthy donors. Across the whole study: Genetic ancestry analysis placed about 84% of the roughly 400 donors that were genotyped in the Caucasian-associated cluster.

Primers: 60 Vbeta forward and 13 Jbeta reverse. The assay was immunoSEQ multiplex PCR, and TCRdb's table has in-frame clones only and misses some. The table has approximately 120,000 clones, under 90% seen once; the top ten hold less than 2.5%. In its sample, this clone was seen once. Its antigen is undetermined. The sample contains more than one DNA sequence encoding this CDR3. Study-level results: Previously analyzed data showed that most TCR beta V segments were productive at a frequency of about 87% or about 30%. A later analysis reportedly found that, within productive TCRs, an Asian-associated ancestry cluster had fewer N-insertions than the mean observed across the roughly 700 donors. A few V segments could not be told apart, such as TRBV6-2 and TRBV6-3, and were left out.

Trimming shortened V by 4 bases and J by 6 bases, and 16 bases separated the two germline ends. From germline, CDR1 is SGHDT and CDR2 YYEEEE. This CDR3 region has 14 residues. The chain is built from TRBV5-6 and TRBJ1-2; weak D call: TRBD1 (6 bases). This TCR was recovered from a woman in her 30s in good health and CMV-seronegative. The sample was PBMCs. CDR3 nucleotides: TGTGCCAGCAGCCTGCGGGGGGCTGCCAATGGCTACACCTTC. It codes for CASSLRGAANGYTF.